This T cell receptor beta chain was documented in a study of Tregs in tolerant kidney transplant recipients. General observations from the study: Tregs expanded with activated donor B cells seemed most donor-specific.

There are a few counts of this clone. Antigen: not known. Libraries were prepared by immunoSEQ multiplex PCR; TCRdb keeps only in-frame clonotypes and omits some of them. The sample carries under 300,000 clones, approximately 83% recorded once. Germline V lookup: CDR1 MNHEY, CDR2 SMNVEV (reference sequence). CDR3 length equals 13 residues. V dropped 5 bases and J dropped 2 bases, with 7 bases sitting between them. The sequence came from a human donor in good health. The gene calls are TRBV27 and TRBJ1-3; no clear D gene. The sample comprised CD4+ T cells from blood. CDR3 in DNA: TGTGCCAGCAGTCTTGTCGCTGGAAACACCATATATTTT. The encoded protein is CASSLVAGNTIYF.